The following is a T cell receptor beta chain sequence with its context. What it binds is not known. This entry belongs to a study of cytomegalovirus exposure and HLA in healthy donors. Whole-study results and caveats: A further, later analysis showed that HLA-associated TCR beta chains (compared with equally common others) were more clonally expanded.

The V segment lost 6 bases and the J segment 1 base; nucleotides outside the gene matches: 12. Germline V gene sequence: CDR1 ENHRY, CDR2 SYGVKD. The CDR3 has 17 amino acids. Primers included in the PCR were 60 Vbeta and 13 Jbeta primers. Generated by immunoSEQ multiplex PCR, the TCRdb table keeps only in-frame clones and is missing some. The sample has approximately 150,000 clones, around 86% seen once; the top ten hold approximately 2%. The chain recombines TRBV10-3 with TRBJ1-2; 9 positions match TRBD1. This TCR was sampled from a human donor in good health. Sequenced: PBMCs. The DNA of the CDR3 is TGTGCCATCAGCAATGCCGGGACAGGGTCCTTTAACTATGGCTACACCTTC. Translated, it gives CAISNAGTGSFNYGYTF.